These 13 T cell receptor beta chains came from one sample sequenced in a study of OX40 agonist ivuxolimab in advanced cancers. The protocol was immunoSEQ multiplex PCR, while the TCRdb copy is restricted to in-frame clones and leaves out a portion. The sample yields about 46,000 clones, 82% seen once. The sample in question was CD4+ or CD8+ T cells sorted from blood, obtained in a trial of the OX40 agonist ivuxolimab. The source of these receptors is an adult with an advanced solid tumor such as melanoma, head and neck, liver or kidney cancer.

The chain has TRBV19 and TRBJ1-4, with D possibly being TRBD1 (5 bases). V lost 7 bases, J lost 0 bases, and 12 bases lay in between. Per germline, CDR1 LNHDA and CDR2 SQIVND (reference sequence). The CDR3 is made up of 15 amino acids. This CDR3 reads CASKPGYATNEKLFF. The CDR3 DNA sequence: TGTGCCAGTAAACCAGGGTACGCAACTAATGAAAAACTGTTTTTT.

The V gene is TRBV5-1, the J gene TRBJ1-2, with a weak D call TRBD1 (6 bases). The CDR3 spans 15 residues. V was clipped by 4 bases and J by 0 bases, with 13 bases between them. The germline CDR1 and CDR2 sequences are SGHRS and YFSETQ. CDR3 DNA: TGCGCCAGCAGCGAAACAGGGAAAGCTAACTATGGCTACACCTTC. Protein: CASSETGKANYGYTF.

CDR3 sequence (DNA): TGTGCCAGCAGCGCCGGGACGGTTTCCTACAATGAGCAGTTCTTC. This codes for CASSAGTVSYNEQFF. V usage is TRBV5-4 and J usage is TRBJ2-1; D tentatively fits TRBD1 or TRBD2 (5 bases each). The CDR3 runs to 15 residues. CDR1 and CDR2 from the germline V gene are SGHNT and YYREEE (reference sequence). Deletions cut 4 bases from V and 1 base from J, with 12 bases between. Full variable domain (missing parts from reference TRBV5-4 and TRBJ2-1): ETGVTQSPTHLIKTRGQQVTLRCSSQSGHNTVSWYQQALGQGPQFIFQYYREEENGRGNFPPRFSGLQFPNYSSELNVNALELDDSALYLCASSAGTVSYNEQFFGPGTRLTVL.

This chain uses TRBV4-1 with TRBJ2-5; 9 nucleotides match TRBD2. V gave up 4 bases and J gave up 4 bases; unmatched junction bases: 10. This CDR3 has 16 amino acids. In germline, CDR1 is MGHRA, CDR2 YSYEKL. The CDR3 spells CASSLLAGGPTETQYF. The DNA of the CDR3 is TGCGCCAGCAGCCTTCTGGCGGGGGGGCCGACAGAGACCCAGTACTTC.

This rearrangement joins TRBV21-1 to TRBJ2-7; the table's D call, TRBD2, was not checked against the DNA. TRBV21-1 is a pseudogene. The CDR3 loop spans 14 amino acids. The CDR3 loop reads CASSNDLDYYEQYF. CDR3 nucleotide sequence: TGTGCCAGCAGCAACGACCTGGACTACTACGAGCAGTACTTC.

The gene calls are TRBV30 and TRBJ1-5; D gene unclear. Trimming pared 0 bases from V and 4 bases from J, leaving 7 bases between. The V gene's germline CDR1 is GTSNPN and CDR2 SVGIG (reference sequence). The CDR3 is 13 residues long. The CDR3 DNA follows: TGTGCCTGGAGTGTTCGCAGAAATCAGCCCCAGCATTTT. Encoded protein: CAWSVRRNQPQHF.

This clone was picked up a small number of times. Other DNA sequences in this specimen translate into the identical CDR3. The chain combines TRBV2 with TRBJ2-2; D unclear. This CDR3 is 15 amino acids long. Trimming removed 1 base from V and 0 bases from J, with 6 bases in between. Germline V gene data show CDR1 as SNHLY and CDR2 as FYNNEI. In DNA, the CDR3 is TGTGCCAGCAGTGAAGTAAGAGCGAACACCGGGGAGCTGTTTTTT. Translated: CASSEVRANTGELFF.

The chain couples TRBV11-3 to TRBJ2-1; D is perhaps TRBD1 (5 bases). This CDR3 comprises 14 residues. Germline-derived CDR1 and CDR2 are SGHNT and YENEEA. V dropped 2 bases and J dropped 5 bases, with 10 bases sitting between them. The chain's CDR3 is CASSLWPGNNEQFF. The CDR3, as DNA: TGTGCCAGCAGCTTATGGCCAGGGAACAATGAGCAGTTCTTC.

V and J are TRBV5-1 and TRBJ2-1; D may be TRBD1 (6 bases). CDR3 size: 15 residues. The V end lost 6 bases, the J end lost 5 bases, and 18 bases lay between the germline ends. CDR1 is SGHRS, CDR2 YFSETQ, per germline. The CDR3 reads CASNRDPGPNNEQFF. CDR3 nucleotide sequence: TGCGCCAGCAACAGGGATCCCGGACCGAACAATGAGCAGTTCTTC.

This clone was seen only once. This chain links TRBV7-3 with TRBJ2-5; the match to TRBD2 covers 9 bases. Germline CDR1 and CDR2: SGHTA and FQGTGA. V dropped 5 bases and J dropped 8; count of bases not matched to a gene: 12. This CDR3 has 15 residues. The CDR3 DNA is TGTGCCAGCAGCGCTGAGCGGGGGGCCTTAAGAACCCAGTACTTC. Translation: CASSAERGALRTQYF.

The V call is TRBV27, the J call TRBJ2-3, with a possible D match to TRBD1 (5 bases). This CDR3 contains 14 residues. Germline assignment: CDR1 MNHEY and CDR2 SMNVEV (reference sequence). V was trimmed by 6 bases and J by 0 bases, leaving 10 bases between them. The CDR3 DNA sequence: TGTGCCAGCAGCCAGGGCTCTAGCACAGATACGCAGTATTTT. Protein: CASSQGSSTDTQYF.

The chain links TRBV6-6 to TRBJ2-7, with D possibly being TRBD1 (5 bases). V was pared by 2 bases and J by 9 bases, with 11 bases between. The CDR3 has 12 amino acids. In germline, CDR1 is MNHNY, CDR2 SVGAGI (reference sequence). The CDR3 protein is CASSYNGAVQYF. The CDR3 region has the DNA TGTGCCAGCAGTTACAATGGGGCCGTGCAGTACTTC.

The chain couples TRBV5-6 to TRBJ1-6; the D gene is possibly TRBD1 (5 bases). Trimming shortened V by 5 bases and J by 7 bases, and 13 bases separated the two germline ends. This CDR3 is 14 amino acids long. Germline values: CDR1 SGHDT, CDR2 YYEEEE. The CDR3 DNA reads TGTGCCAGCAGGAAAACTTCAGGGAATTCACCCCTCCACTTT. It encodes CASRKTSGNSPLHF.